The 10 T cell receptor beta chains reported below all come from one sample, sequenced in a study of shared clonotypes between healthy human individuals. The protocol was immunoSEQ multiplex PCR, while the TCRdb copy is restricted to in-frame clones and leaves out a portion. The sample consists of almost 750,000 clones, over 55% of them appearing once. The sequencing sample was made of memory CD4+ T cells sorted from blood. Stated subset: CD45RA-negative fraction. These receptors were collected from a woman under 40 in good health.

CDR3 in DNA: TGTGCCAGCAGTTATTCAGCTAGCGGGAGGGCCGGGGAGCTGTTTTTT. Amino acids: CASSYSASGRAGELFF. This chain joins TRBV6-5 and TRBJ2-2, with 12 bases that match TRBD2. Germline assignment: CDR1 MNHEY and CDR2 SVGAGI. V was clipped by 3 bases and J by 6 bases; unmatched bases: 5. The CDR3 has 16 amino acids.

V gene TRBV6-5 combines with J gene TRBJ2-5; the D gene could be TRBD1 or TRBD2 (6 bases each). In germline, CDR1 is MNHEY, CDR2 SVGAGI. V gave up 3 bases and J gave up 10 bases, with 21 bases separating them. The CDR3 extends over 15 amino acids. The CDR3 sequence is CASSYSRGHPGVQYF. Written as DNA, the CDR3 is TGTGCCAGCAGTTATAGCCGGGGGCACCCAGGGGTCCAGTACTTC.

J is TRBJ2-1 and V is TRBV29-1; TRBD2 aligns across 8 bases. Germline assignment: CDR1 SQVTM and CDR2 ANQGSEA. The CDR3 spans 13 residues. V lost 7 bases and J lost 8; bases outside the gene matches: 10. The CDR3 protein is CSGLTSAGYEQFF. CDR3 bases: TGCAGCGGCTTGACTAGCGCAGGGTATGAGCAGTTCTTC.

The chain has TRBV19 and TRBJ2-1; unclear D gene. This CDR3 contains 11 residues. V was trimmed by 6 bases and J by 5 bases, leaving 5 bases between them. Germline V gene sequence: CDR1 LNHDA, CDR2 SQIVND (reference sequence). CDR3 protein: CASSNDNEQFF. The CDR3 DNA sequence: TGTGCCAGTAGCAATGACAATGAGCAGTTCTTC. Full variable domain (missing parts from reference TRBV19 and TRBJ2-1): DGGITQSPKYLFRKEGQNVTLSCEQNLNHDAMYWYRQDPGQGLRLIYYSQIVNDFQKGDIAEGYSVSREKKESFPLTVTSAQKNPTAFYLCASSNDNEQFFGPGTRLTVL.

This clone has a handful of counts. The gene calls are TRBV27 and TRBJ2-2; possibly TRBD2 for D (5 bases). With 8 bases removed from V and 2 bases from J, the gap between germline ends came to 12 bases. Germline V CDR1 and CDR2: MNHEY, SMNVEV (reference sequence). The length of the CDR3 is 14 residues. Written as DNA, the CDR3 is TGTGCCAGCCGGGGAAGCGCCAACACCGGGGAGCTGTTTTTT. It codes for CASRGSANTGELFF.

This clone was counted a few times. This chain uses TRBV27 with TRBJ2-7, with no clear D. The CDR3 runs 15 residues. V was pared by 6 bases and J by 0 bases, with 15 bases between. Looked up from germline, CDR1 is MNHEY and CDR2 is SMNVEV (reference sequence). CDR3 bases: TGTGCCAGCAGCCGCCTGGACCGGGTCTCCTACGAGCAGTACTTC. It yields the protein CASSRLDRVSYEQYF.

As regards this clone: Other DNA sequences in the same sample also yield this CDR3. This chain connects TRBV6-1 to TRBJ1-1; D gene uncertain. V lost 1 base and J lost 0, with 6 bases in between. Germline loops: CDR1 MNHNS, CDR2 SASEGT. This CDR3 is 14 amino acids long. CDR3: CASSEGGLNTEAFF. The CDR3 DNA sequence: TGTGCCAGCAGTGAAGGTGGCCTGAACACTGAAGCTTTCTTT.

The J gene is TRBJ2-2, the V gene TRBV7-3, with TRBD2 matching 7 bases. CDR1 is SGHTA and CDR2 is FQGTGA in the germline V gene. CDR3 length: 17 residues. Trimming cost V 0 bases and J 4 bases; bases outside gene matches: 8. The CDR3 loop is CASSLTAGVPGTGELFF. For the CDR3, the DNA is TGTGCCAGCAGCTTAACCGCGGGAGTGCCTGGCACCGGGGAGCTGTTTTTT.

The chain links TRBV27 to TRBJ1-2; the match to TRBD1 covers 8 bases. CDR1 is MNHEY and CDR2 is SMNVEV in the germline V gene (reference sequence). Trimming cost V 4 bases and J 2 bases; bases outside gene matches: 6. The CDR3 runs to 15 residues. CDR3 sequence reads: CASSSIGQGNYGYTF. CDR3 DNA: TGTGCCAGCAGTTCAATCGGACAGGGAAACTATGGCTACACCTTC.

The J gene is TRBJ1-2, the V gene TRBV18; 10 bases are a match to TRBD1. V dropped 0 bases and J dropped 8; count of bases not matched to a gene: 3. CDR1 and CDR2 from the germline V gene are KGHSH and LQKENI. This CDR3 spans 14 amino acids. CDR3 in amino acids: CASSPPGTGAGYTF. The CDR3 bases are TGTGCCAGCTCACCACCGGGGACAGGGGCCGGCTACACCTTC. The full variable domain, completed using reference TRBV18 and TRBJ1-2, is NAGVMQNPRHLVRRRGQEARLRCSPMKGHSHVYWYRQLPEEGLKFMVYLQKENIIDESGMPKERFSAEFPKEGPSILRIQQVVRGDSAAYFCASSPPGTGAGYTFGSGTRLTVV.